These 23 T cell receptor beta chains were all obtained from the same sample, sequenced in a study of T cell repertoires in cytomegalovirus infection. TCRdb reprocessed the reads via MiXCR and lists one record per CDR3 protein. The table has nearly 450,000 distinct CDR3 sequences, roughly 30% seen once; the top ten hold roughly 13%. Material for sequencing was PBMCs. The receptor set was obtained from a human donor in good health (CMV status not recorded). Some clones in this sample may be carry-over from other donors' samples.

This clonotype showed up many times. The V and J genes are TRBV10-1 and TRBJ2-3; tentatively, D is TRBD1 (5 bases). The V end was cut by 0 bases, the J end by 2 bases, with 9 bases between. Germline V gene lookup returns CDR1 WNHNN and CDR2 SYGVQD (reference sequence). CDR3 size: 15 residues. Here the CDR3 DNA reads TGCGCCAGCAGTGAGTCGACAGACCCCACAGATACGCAGTATTTT. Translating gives CASSESTDPTDTQYF.

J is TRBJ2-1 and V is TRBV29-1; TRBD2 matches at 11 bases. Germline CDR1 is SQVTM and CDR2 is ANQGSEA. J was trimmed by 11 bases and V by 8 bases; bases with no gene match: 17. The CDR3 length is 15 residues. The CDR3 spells CSPRRTSGGSGKQFF. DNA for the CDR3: TGCAGCCCCCGCCGAACTAGCGGGGGATCAGGGAAGCAGTTCTTC.

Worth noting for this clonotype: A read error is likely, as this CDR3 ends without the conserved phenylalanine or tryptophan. CDR3 bases: TGTGCCAGCAACTCCGGGACCTTTAACACCGGGGAGCTGTTTTAT. It specifies CASNSGTFNTGELFY. The chain combines TRBV6-2 or TRBV6-3 with TRBJ2-2, with D perhaps matching TRBD1 or TRBD2 (5 bases each). The CDR3 loop spans 15 amino acids. CDR1 is MNHEY, CDR2 SVGEGT, per germline. V gave up 7 bases and J gave up 2 bases, with 14 bases separating them.

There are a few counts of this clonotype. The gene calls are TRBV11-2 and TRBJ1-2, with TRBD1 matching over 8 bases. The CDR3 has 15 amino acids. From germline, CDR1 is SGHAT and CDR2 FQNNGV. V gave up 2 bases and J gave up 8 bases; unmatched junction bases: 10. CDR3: CASSLFTGGVEGYTF. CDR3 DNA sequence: TGTGCCAGCAGCTTATTTACAGGGGGTGTGGAGGGCTACACCTTC.

CDR3 residues: CASTPLTGVYEQYF. DNA for the CDR3: TGTGCCAGCACTCCCCTAACAGGGGTCTACGAGCAGTACTTC. The V call is TRBV6-2 or TRBV6-3, the J call TRBJ2-7, with 7 bases matching TRBD1. J lost 3 bases, V lost 7 bases, and 9 bases had no gene match. This CDR3 has 14 amino acids. The germline CDR1 and CDR2 sequences are MNHEY and SVGEGT.

The CDR3 nucleotides are TGTGCCATCGGACAGAGAAATATGAACACTGAAGCTTTCTTT. It is translated as CAIGQRNMNTEAFF. This chain links TRBV12-3 or TRBV12-4 with TRBJ1-1, with D perhaps TRBD1 (6 bases). This CDR3 region has 14 residues. Trimming shortened V by 10 bases and J by 0 bases, and 15 bases separated the two germline ends.

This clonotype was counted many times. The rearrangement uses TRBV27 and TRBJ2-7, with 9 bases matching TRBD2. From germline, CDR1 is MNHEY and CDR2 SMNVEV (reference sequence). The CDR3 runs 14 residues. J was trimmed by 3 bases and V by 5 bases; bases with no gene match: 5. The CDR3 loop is CASSSSAGGYEQYF. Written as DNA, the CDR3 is TGTGCCAGCAGTAGCTCAGCGGGGGGCTACGAGCAGTACTTC.

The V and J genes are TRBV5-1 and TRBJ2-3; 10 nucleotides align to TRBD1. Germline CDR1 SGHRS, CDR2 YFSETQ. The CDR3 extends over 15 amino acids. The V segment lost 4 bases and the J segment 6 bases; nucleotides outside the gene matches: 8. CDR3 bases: TGCGCCAGCAGCACTCAGACAGGGGGCTCGGATACGCAGTATTTT. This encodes CASSTQTGGSDTQYF.

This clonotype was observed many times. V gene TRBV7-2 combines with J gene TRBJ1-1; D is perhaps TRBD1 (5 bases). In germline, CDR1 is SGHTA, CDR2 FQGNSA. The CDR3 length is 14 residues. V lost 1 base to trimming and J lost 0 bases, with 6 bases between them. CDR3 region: CASSLGGLNTEAFF. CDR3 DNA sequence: TGTGCCAGCAGCTTAGGGGGCTTGAACACTGAAGCTTTCTTT.

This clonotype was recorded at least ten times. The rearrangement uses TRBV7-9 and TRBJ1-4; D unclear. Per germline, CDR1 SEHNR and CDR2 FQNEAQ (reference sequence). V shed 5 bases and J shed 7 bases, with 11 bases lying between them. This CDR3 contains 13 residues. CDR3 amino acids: CASSPSDGEKLFF. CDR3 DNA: TGTGCCAGCAGCCCCTCGGATGGTGAAAAACTGTTTTTT. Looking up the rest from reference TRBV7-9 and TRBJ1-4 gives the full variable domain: DTGVSQNPRHKITKRGQNVTFRCDPISEHNRLYWYRQTLGQGPEFLTYFQNEAQLEKSRLLSDRFSAERPKGSFSTLEIQRTEQGDSAMYLCASSPSDGEKLFFGSGTQLSVL.

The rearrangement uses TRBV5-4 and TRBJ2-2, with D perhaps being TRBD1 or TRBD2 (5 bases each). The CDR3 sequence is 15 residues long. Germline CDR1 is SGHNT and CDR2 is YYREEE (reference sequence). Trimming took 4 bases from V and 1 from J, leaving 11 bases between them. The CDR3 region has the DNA TGTGCCAGCAGCCAGGGAGTTGGGAACACCGGGGAGCTGTTTTTT. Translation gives CASSQGVGNTGELFF.

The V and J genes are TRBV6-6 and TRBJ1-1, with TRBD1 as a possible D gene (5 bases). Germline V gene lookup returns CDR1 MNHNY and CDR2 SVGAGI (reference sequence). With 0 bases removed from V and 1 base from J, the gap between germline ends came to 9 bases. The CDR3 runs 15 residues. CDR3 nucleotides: TGTGCCAGCAGTTACTCCCCGGGGGAGAACACTGAAGCTTTCTTT. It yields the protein CASSYSPGENTEAFF.

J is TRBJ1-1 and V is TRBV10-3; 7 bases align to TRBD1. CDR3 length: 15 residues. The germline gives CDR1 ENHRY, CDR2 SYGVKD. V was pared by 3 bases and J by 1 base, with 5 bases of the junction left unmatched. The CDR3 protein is CAISDSGQPNTEAFF. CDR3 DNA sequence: TGTGCCATCAGTGACTCGGGACAGCCGAACACTGAAGCTTTCTTT.

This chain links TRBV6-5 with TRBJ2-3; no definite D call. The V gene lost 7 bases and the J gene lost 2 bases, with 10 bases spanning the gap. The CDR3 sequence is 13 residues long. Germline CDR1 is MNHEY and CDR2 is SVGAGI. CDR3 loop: CASTYSPTDTQYF. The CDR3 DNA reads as TGTGCCAGCACCTACAGTCCCACAGATACGCAGTATTTT.

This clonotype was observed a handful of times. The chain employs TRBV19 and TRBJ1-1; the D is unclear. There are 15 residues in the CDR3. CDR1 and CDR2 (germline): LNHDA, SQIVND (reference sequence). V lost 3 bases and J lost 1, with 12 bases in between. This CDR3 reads CASSIFVGGNTEAFF. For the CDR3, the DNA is TGTGCCAGTAGTATCTTCGTGGGCGGGAACACTGAAGCTTTCTTT.

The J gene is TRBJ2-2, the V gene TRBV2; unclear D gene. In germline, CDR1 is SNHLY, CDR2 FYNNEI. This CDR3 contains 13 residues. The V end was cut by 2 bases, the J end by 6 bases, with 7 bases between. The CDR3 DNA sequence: TGTGCCAGCAGTGAAACCAGGTCCGGGGAGCTGTTTTTT. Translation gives CASSETRSGELFF.

CDR3 sequence (DNA): TGCAGTGCTCGTCGCCTAGCGGGGGGATTATCTCAGGAGACCCAGTACTTC. It specifies CSARRLAGGLSQETQYF. This chain uses TRBV20-1 with TRBJ2-5; TRBD2 matches at 11 bases. Trimming cost V 5 bases and J 5 bases; bases outside gene matches: 16. The germline CDR1 and CDR2 sequences are DFQATT and SNEGSKA (reference sequence). This CDR3 has 17 residues.

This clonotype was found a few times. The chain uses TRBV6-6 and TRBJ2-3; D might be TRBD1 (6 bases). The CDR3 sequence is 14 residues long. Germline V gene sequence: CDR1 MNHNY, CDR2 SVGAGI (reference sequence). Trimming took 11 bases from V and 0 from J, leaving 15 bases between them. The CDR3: CAAKGGPSTDTQYF. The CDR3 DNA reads TGTGCCGCGAAAGGGGGTCCTAGCACAGATACGCAGTATTTT.

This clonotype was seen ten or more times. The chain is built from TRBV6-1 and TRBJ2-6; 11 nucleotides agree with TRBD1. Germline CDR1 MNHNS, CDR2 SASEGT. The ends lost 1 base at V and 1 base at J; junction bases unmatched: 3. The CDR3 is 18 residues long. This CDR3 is CASSEGGQGGSGANVLTF. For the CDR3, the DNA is TGTGCCAGCAGTGAAGGGGGACAGGGGGGTTCTGGGGCCAACGTCCTGACTTTC.

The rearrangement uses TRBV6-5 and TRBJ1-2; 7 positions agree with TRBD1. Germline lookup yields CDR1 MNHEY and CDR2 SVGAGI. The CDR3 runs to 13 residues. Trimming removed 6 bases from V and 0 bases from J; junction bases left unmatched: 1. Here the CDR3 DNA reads TGTGCCAGCAGGACAGGGACTAACTATGGCTACACCTTC. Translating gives CASRTGTNYGYTF.

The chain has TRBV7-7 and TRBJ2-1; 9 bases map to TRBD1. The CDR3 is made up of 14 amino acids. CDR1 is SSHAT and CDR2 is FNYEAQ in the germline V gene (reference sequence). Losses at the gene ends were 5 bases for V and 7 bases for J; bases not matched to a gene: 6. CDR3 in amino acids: CASSPGQGQNEQFF. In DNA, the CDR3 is TGTGCCAGCAGCCCGGGACAGGGTCAGAATGAGCAGTTCTTC.

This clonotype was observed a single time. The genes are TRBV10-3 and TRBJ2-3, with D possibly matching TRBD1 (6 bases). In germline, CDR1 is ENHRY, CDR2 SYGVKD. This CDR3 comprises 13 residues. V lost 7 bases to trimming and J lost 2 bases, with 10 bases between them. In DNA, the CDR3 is TGTGCCATCACCAGGGGAAACACAGATACGCAGTATTTT. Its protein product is CAITRGNTDTQYF.

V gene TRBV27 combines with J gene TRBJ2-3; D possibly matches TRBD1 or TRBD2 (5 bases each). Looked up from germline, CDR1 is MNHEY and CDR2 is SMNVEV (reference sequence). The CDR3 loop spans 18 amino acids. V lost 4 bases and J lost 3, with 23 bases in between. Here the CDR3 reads CASSSSSSGPPRTDTQYF. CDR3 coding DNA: TGTGCCAGCAGTTCCTCGTCCTCGGGGCCTCCGAGGACAGATACGCAGTATTTT.